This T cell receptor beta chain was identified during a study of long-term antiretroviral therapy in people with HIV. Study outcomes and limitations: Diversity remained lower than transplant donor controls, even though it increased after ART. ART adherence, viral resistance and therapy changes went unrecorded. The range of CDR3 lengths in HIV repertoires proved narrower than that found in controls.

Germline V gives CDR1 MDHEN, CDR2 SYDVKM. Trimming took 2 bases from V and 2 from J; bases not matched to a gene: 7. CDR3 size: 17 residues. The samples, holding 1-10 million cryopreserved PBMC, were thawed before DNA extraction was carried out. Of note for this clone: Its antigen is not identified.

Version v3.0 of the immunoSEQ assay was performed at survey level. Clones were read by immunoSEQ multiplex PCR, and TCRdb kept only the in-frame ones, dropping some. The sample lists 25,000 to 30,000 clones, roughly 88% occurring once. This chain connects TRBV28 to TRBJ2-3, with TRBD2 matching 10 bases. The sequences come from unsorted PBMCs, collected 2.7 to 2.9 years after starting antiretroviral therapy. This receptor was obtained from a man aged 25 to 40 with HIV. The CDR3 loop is CASSLAAGGGATDTQYF. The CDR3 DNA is TGTGCCAGCAGTTTAGCAGCGGGAGGGGGAGCCACAGATACGCAGTATTTT.